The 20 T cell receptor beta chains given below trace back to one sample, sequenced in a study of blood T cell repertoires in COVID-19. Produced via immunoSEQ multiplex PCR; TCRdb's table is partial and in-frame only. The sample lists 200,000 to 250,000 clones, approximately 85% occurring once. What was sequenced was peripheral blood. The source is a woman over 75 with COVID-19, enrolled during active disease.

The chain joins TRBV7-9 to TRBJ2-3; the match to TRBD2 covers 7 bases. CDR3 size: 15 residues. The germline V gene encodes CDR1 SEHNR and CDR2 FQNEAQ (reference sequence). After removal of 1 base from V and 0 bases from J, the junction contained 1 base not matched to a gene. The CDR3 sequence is CASSLGSGSTDTQYF. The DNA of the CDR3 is TGTGCCAGCAGCTTAGGTAGCGGGAGCACAGATACGCAGTATTTT.

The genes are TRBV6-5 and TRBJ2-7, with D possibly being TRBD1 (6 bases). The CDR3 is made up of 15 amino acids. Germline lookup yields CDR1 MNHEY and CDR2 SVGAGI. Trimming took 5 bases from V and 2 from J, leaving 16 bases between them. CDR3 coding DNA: TGTGCCAGCAGTCCCCTTAGAGGGGGTCCCTACGAGCAGTACTTC. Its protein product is CASSPLRGGPYEQYF.

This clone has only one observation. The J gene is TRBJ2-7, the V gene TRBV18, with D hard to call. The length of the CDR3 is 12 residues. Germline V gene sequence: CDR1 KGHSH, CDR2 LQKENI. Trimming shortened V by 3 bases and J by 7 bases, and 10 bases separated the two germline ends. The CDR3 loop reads CASSPGLSEQYF. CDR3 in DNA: TGTGCCAGCTCACCCGGTTTAAGTGAGCAGTACTTC.

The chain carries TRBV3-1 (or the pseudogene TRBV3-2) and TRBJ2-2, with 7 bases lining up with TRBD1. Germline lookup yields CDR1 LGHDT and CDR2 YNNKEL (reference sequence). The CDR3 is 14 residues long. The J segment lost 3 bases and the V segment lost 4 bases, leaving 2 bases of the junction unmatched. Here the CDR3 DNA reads TGTGCCAGCAGCCGAACAGGGGACACCGGGGAGCTGTTTTTT. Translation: CASSRTGDTGELFF.

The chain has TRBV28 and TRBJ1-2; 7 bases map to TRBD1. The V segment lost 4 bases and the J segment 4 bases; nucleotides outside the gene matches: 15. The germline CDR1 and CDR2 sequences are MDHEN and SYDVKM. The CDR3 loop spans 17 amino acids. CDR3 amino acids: CASSSSGQLRDGYGYTF. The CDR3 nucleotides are TGTGCCAGCAGTTCATCGGGACAGTTACGGGATGGCTATGGCTACACCTTC.

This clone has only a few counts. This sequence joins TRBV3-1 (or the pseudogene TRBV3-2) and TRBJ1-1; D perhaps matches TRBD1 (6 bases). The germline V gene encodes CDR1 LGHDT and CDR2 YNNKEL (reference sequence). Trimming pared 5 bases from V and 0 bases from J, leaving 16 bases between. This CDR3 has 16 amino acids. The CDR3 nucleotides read TGTGCCAGCAGCGCAGGGGTGAGGCTAATGAACACTGAAGCTTTCTTT. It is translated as CASSAGVRLMNTEAFF.

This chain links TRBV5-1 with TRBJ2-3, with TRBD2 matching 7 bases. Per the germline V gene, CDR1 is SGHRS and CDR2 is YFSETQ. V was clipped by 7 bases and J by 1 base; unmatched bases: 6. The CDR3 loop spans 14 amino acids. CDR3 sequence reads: CASCPSGRTDTQYF. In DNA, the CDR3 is TGCGCCAGCTGTCCTAGCGGCCGCACAGATACGCAGTATTTT.

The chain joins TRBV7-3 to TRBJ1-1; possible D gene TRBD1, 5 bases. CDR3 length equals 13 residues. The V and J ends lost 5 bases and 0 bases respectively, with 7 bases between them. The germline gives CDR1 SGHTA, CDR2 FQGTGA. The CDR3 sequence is CASSRGLNTEAFF. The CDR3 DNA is TGTGCCAGCAGCAGGGGTTTGAACACTGAAGCTTTCTTT.

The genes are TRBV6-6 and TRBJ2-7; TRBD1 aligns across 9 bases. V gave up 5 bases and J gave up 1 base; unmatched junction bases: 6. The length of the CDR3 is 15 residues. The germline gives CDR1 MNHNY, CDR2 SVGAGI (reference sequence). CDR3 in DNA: TGTGCCAGCAGTGGTCCGGGACAGGGATCCTACGAGCAGTACTTC. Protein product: CASSGPGQGSYEQYF.

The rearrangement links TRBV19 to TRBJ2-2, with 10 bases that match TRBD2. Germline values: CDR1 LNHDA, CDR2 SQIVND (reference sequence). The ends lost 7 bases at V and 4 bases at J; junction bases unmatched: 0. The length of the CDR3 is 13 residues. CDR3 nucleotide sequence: TGTGCCAGTAAGCGGGAGGGCACCGGGGAGCTGTTTTTT. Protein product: CASKREGTGELFF.

The CDR3 spells CASSGSKETQYF. The DNA for the CDR3 is TGTGCCAGCTCAGGCAGTAAAGAGACCCAGTACTTC. V and J are TRBV18 and TRBJ2-5; D ambiguous. The CDR3 is 12 residues long. Germline lookup yields CDR1 KGHSH and CDR2 LQKENI. With 5 bases removed from V and 3 bases from J, the gap between germline ends came to 7 bases.

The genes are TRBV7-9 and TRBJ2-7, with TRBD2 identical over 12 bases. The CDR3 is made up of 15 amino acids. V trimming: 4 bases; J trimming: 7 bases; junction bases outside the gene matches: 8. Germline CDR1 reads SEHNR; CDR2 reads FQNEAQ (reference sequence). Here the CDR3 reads CASSSRLAGEWEQYF. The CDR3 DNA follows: TGTGCCAGCAGCTCACGACTAGCGGGAGAATGGGAGCAGTACTTC.

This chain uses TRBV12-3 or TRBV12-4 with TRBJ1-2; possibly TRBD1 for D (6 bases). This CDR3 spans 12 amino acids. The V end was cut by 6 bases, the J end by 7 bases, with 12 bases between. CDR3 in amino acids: CASSLAGAGYTF. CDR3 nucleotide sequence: TGTGCCAGCAGCCTGGCGGGGGCTGGCTACACCTTC.

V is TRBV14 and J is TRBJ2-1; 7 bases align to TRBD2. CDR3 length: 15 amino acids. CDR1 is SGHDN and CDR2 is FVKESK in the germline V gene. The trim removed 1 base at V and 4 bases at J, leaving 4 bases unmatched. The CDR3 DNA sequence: TGTGCCAGCAGCCAAGTGCGGGGGTTTTACAATGAGCAGTTCTTC. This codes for CASSQVRGFYNEQFF.

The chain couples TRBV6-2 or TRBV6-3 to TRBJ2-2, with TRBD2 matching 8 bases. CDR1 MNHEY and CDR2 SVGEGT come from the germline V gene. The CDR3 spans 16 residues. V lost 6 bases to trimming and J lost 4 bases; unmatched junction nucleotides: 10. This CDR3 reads CASSQGAGDLTGELFF. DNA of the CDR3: TGTGCCAGCAGCCAGGGAGCGGGAGACCTCACCGGGGAGCTGTTTTTT.

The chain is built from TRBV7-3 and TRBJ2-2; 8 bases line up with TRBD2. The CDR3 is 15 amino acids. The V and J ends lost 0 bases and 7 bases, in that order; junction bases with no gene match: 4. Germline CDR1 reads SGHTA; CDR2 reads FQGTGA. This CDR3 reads CASSLTAGGHGELFF. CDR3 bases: TGTGCCAGCAGCTTAACCGCGGGAGGTCACGGGGAGCTGTTTTTT.

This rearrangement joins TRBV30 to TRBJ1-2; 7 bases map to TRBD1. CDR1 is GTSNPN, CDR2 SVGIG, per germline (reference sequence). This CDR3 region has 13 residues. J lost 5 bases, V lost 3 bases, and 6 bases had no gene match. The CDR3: CAWRRQGWYGYTF. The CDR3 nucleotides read TGTGCCTGGAGGCGACAGGGTTGGTATGGCTACACCTTC.

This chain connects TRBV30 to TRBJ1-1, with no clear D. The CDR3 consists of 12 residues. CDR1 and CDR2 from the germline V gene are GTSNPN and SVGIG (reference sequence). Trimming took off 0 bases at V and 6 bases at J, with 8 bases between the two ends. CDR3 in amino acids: CAWSVAPPEAFF. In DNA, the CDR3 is TGTGCCTGGAGTGTAGCCCCACCTGAAGCTTTCTTT.

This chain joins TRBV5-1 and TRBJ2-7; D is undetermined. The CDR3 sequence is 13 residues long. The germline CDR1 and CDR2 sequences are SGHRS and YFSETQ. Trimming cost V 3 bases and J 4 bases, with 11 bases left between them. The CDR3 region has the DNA TGCGCCAGCAGCTCCGGGTCAGCATACGAGCAGTACTTC. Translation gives CASSSGSAYEQYF.

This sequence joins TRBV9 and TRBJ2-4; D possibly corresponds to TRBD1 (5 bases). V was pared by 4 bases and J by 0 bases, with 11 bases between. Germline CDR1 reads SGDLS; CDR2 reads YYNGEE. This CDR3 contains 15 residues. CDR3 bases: TGTGCCAGCAGCCCCCAGCAGGGAGCCAAAAACATTCAGTACTTC. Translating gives CASSPQQGAKNIQYF. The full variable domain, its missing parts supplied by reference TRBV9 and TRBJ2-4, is DSGVTQTPKHLITATGQRVTLRCSPRSGDLSVYWYQQSLDQGLQFLIQYYNGEERAKGNILERFSAQQFPDLHSELNLSSLELGDSALYFCASSPQQGAKNIQYFGAGTRLSVL.